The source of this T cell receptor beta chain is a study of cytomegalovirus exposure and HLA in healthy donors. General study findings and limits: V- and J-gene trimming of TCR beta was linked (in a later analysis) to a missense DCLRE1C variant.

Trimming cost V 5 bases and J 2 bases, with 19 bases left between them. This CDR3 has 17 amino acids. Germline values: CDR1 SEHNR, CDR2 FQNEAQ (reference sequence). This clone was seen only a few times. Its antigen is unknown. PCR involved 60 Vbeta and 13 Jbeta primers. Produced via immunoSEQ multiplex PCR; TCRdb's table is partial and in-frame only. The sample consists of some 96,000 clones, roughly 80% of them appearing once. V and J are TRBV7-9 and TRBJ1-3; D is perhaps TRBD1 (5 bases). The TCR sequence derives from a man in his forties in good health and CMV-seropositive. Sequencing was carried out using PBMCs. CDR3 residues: CASSPRGLGMTGNTIYF. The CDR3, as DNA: TGTGCCAGCAGCCCCCGGGGGTTAGGTATGACTGGAAACACCATATATTTT.